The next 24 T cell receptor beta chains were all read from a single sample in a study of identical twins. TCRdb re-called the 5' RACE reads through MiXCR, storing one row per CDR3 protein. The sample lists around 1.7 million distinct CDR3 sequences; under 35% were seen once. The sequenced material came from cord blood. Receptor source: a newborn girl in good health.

The DNA of the CDR3 is TGCAGTGCTAGACTTCGGGCTAGCCAACATGAGCAGTTCTTC. Protein product: CSARLRASQHEQFF. V and J are TRBV20-1 and TRBJ2-1; D is possibly TRBD2 (5 bases). V was cut by 2 bases and J by 8 bases, with 16 bases left in between. Germline-derived CDR1 and CDR2 are DFQATT and SNEGSKA (reference sequence). CDR3 length: 14 amino acids.

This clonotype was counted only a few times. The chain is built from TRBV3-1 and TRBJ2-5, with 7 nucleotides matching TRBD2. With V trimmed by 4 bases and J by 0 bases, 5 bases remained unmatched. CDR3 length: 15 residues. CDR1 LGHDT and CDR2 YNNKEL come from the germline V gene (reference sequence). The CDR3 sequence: CASSPLAVYQETQYF. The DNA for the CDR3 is TGTGCCAGCAGCCCTCTAGCGGTGTACCAAGAGACCCAGTACTTC.

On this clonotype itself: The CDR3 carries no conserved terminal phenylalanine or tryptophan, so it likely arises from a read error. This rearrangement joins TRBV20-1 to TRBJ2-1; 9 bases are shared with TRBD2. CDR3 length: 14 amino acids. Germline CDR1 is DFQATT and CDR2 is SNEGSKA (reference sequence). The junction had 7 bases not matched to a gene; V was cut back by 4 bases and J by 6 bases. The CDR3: CSATGLARGNEQFV. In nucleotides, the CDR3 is TGCAGTGCTACCGGACTAGCGCGGGGCAATGAGCAGTTCGTC.

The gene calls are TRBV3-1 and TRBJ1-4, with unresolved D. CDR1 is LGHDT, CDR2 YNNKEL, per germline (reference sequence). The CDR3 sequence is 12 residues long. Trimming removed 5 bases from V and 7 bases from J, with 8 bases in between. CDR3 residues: CASSVNGEKLFF. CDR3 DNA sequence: TGTGCCAGCAGCGTGAACGGTGAAAAACTGTTTTTT.

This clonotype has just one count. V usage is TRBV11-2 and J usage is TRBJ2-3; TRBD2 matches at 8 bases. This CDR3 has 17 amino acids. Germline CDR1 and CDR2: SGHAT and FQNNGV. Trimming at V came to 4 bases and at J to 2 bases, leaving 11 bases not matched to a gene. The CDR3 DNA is TGTGCCAGCAGCTCCCGCGGGAGGCGGATACCCACAGATACGCAGTATTTT. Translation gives CASSSRGRRIPTDTQYF.

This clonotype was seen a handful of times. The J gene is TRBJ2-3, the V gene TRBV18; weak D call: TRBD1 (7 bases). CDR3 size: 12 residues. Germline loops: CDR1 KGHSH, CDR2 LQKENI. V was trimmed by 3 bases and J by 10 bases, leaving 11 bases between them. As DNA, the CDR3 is TGTGCCAGCTCACCCGACAGGGACTCGCAGTATTTT. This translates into CASSPDRDSQYF.

CDR3 nucleotide sequence: TGTGCCATCAGTGAACAGGAAGAGACCCAGTACTTC. It specifies CAISEQEETQYF. The chain has TRBV10-3 and TRBJ2-5, with a possible D match to TRBD1 (5 bases). Germline V gives CDR1 ENHRY, CDR2 SYGVKD. The CDR3 loop spans 12 amino acids. The germline V and J ends were trimmed by 3 bases and 3 bases, with 5 bases remaining between them.

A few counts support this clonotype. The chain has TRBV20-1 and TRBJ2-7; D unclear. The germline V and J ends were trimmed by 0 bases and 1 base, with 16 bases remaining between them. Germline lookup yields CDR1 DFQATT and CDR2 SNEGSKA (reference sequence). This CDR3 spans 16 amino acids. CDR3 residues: CSARDPQRGHSYEQYF. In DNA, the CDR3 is TGCAGTGCTAGAGACCCCCAGCGCGGTCATTCCTACGAGCAGTACTTC.

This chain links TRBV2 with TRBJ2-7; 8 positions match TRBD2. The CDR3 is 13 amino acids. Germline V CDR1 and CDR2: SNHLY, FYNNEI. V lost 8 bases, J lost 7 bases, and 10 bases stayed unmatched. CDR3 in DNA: TGTGCCAGCGTCGGACTAGCCGGCAATGAGCAGTACTTC. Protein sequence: CASVGLAGNEQYF.

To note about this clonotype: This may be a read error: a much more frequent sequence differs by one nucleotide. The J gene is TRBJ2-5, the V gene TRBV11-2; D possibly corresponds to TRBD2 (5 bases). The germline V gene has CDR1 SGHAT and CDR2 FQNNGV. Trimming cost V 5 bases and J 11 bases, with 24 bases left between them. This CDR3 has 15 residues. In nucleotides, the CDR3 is TGTGCCAGCAGCCCCCCTAGGGAGTACAACAATGAGCAGTACTTC. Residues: CASSPPREYNNEQYF.

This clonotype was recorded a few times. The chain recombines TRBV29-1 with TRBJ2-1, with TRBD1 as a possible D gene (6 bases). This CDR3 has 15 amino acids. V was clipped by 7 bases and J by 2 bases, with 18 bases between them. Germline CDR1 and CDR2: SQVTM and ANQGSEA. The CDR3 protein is CSARPNRDPYNEQFF. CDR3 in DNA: TGCAGCGCCCGCCCGAACAGGGACCCCTACAATGAGCAGTTCTTC.

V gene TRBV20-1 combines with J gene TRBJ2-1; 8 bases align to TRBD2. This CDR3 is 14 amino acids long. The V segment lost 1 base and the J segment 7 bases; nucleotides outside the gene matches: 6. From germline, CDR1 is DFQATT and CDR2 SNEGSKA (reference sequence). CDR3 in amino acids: CSARVGRGGNEQFF. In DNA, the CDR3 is TGCAGTGCTAGAGTGGGCCGGGGGGGGAATGAGCAGTTCTTC.

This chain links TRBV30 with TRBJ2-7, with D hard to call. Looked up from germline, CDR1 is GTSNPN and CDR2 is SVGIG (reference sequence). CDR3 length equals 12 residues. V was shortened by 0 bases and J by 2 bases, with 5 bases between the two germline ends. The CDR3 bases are TGTGCCTGGAGTGTAAGCACCTACGAGCAGTACTTC. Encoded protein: CAWSVSTYEQYF. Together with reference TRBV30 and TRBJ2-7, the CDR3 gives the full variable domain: SQTIHQWPATLVQPVGSPLSLECTVEGTSNPNLYWYRQAAGRGLQLLFYSVGIGQISSEVPQNLSASRPQDRQFILSSKKLLLSDSGFYLCAWSVSTYEQYFGPGTRLTVT.

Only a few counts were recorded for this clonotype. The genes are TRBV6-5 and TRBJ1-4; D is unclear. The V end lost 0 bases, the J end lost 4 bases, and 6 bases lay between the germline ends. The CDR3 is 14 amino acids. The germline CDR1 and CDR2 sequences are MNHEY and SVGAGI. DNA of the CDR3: TGTGCCAGCAGTTACTCATCGGTTAATGAAAAACTGTTTTTT. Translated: CASSYSSVNEKLFF.

CDR3 nucleotide sequence: TGCAGTGCTAGTCGTGGTGGCGTCCGCGTAGATACGCAGTATTTT. Protein product: CSASRGGVRVDTQYF. This chain links TRBV20-1 with TRBJ2-3; no clear D. This CDR3 has 15 residues. The V gene's germline CDR1 is DFQATT and CDR2 SNEGSKA (reference sequence). V was pared by 3 bases and J by 5 bases, with 18 bases between.

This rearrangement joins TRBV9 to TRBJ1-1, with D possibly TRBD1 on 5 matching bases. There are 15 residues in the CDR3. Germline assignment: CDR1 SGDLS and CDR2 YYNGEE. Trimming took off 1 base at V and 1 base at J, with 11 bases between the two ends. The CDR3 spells CASSVIAGANTEAFF. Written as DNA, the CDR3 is TGTGCCAGCAGCGTAATCGCCGGGGCGAACACTGAAGCTTTCTTT.

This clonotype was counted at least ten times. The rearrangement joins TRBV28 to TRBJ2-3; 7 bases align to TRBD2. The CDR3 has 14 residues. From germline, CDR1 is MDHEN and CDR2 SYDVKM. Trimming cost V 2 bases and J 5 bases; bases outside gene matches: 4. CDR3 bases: TGTGCCAGCAGTTTAGCGGGAGAGGTAGATACGCAGTATTTT. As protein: CASSLAGEVDTQYF.

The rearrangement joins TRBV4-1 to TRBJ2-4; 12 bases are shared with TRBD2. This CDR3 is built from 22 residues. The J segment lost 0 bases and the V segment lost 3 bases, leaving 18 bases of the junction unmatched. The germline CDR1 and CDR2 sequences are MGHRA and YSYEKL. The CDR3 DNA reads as TGCGCCAGCAGCCATAAAAAGGTCCTACTAGCGGGAGGCCCCCTAGCCAAAAACATTCAGTACTTC. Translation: CASSHKKVLLAGGPLAKNIQYF.

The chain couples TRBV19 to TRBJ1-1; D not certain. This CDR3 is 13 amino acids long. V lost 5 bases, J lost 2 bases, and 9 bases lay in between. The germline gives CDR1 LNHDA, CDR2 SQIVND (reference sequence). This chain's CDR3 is CASSADGNTEAFF. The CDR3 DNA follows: TGTGCCAGTAGTGCGGACGGCAACACTGAAGCTTTCTTT.

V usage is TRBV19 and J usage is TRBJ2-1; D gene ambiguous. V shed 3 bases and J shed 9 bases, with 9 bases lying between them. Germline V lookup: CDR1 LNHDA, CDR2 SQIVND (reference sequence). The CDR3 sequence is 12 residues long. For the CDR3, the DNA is TGTGCCAGTAGTATCAATCGTCGTGAGCAGTTCTTC. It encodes CASSINRREQFF.

As DNA, the CDR3 is TGTGCCAGCAGTCCTAGTGGGTTTCAGCAGTTCTTC. It yields the protein CASSPSGFQQFF. This rearrangement joins TRBV6-1 to TRBJ2-1; D gene ambiguous. This CDR3 is built from 12 residues. V dropped 5 bases and J dropped 11 bases, with 13 bases sitting between them. Germline assignment: CDR1 MNHNS and CDR2 SASEGT.

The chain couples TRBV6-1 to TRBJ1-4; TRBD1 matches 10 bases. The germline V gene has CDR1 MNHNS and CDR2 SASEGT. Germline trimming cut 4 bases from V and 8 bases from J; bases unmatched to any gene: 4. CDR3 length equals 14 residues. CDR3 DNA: TGTGCCAGCAGTGCCGGGACAGGGGAGGAAAAACTGTTTTTT. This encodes CASSAGTGEEKLFF.

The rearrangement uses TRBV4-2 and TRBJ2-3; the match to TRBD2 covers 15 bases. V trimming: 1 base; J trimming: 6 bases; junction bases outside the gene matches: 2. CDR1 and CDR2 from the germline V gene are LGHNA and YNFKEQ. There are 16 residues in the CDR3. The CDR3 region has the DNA TGTGCCAGCAGCCAAGGGACTAGCGGGAGGGTTGATACGCAGTATTTT. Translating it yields CASSQGTSGRVDTQYF.

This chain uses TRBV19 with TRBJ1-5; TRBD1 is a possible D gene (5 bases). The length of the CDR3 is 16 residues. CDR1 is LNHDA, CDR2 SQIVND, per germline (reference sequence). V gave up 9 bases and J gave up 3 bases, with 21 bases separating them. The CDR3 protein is CASHTPAQGLNQPQHF. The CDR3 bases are TGTGCCAGCCACACCCCCGCCCAGGGCCTCAATCAGCCCCAGCATTTT.